This T cell receptor (beta chain) was obtained from a study of shared clonotypes between healthy human individuals. Study as a whole: CD4 naive cells filled three plates per donor, CD4 memory three, CD8 naive two and CD8 memory one. Study findings and constraints: Clonotype sharing among donors was expected to depend on sequencing depth. Naive subsets typically showed greater estimated richness than memory subsets.

Only a few counts were recorded for this clone. The antigen is undetermined. In the original workflow: Junction-only sequences without quality scores came from ImmunoSEQ, so filtering differed. TCRdb keeps only in-frame clones here, not all; method: immunoSEQ multiplex PCR. V and J calls and clone size are given by that table; D and trimming were obtained from the DNA. The data contain 2,500,000 or so clones, roughly 93% of them seen just once; the ten biggest clones take up 0.36%. Sequenced: naive CD4+ T cells from PBMCs. The sample's subset: CD45RA+ positively selected. This receptor was taken from a man younger than 35 in good health. Some clones in this sample may be carry-over from other donors' samples.

CDR3 nucleotide sequence: TGTGCCAGCAGCGTAGCGGCCGGGGGAGGAAACACCATATATTTT. This encodes CASSVAAGGGNTIYF. The chain uses TRBV9 and TRBJ1-3; D perhaps matches TRBD1 (5 bases). The CDR3 has 15 amino acids. V was pared by 0 bases and J by 4 bases, with 11 bases between. CDR1 and CDR2 from the germline V gene are SGDLS and YYNGEE.